This TCR beta chain was identified during a study of T cell responses to AZD1222 COVID-19 vaccine. Whole-study findings and limits: Among those given AZD1222, only five or six were seropositive at baseline. After the peak T cell response, and only then, were repertoires sampled. The reported proportion of spike-specific TCRs targeting unmutated variant regions was nearly half.

Details on this clone: Its target is not known.

The CDR3 covers 14 residues. The data were produced by immunoSEQ multiplex PCR, yet TCRdb's version contains in-frame clones alone and is incomplete. The data hold 100,000 or so clones, with about nine tenths observed a single time. The source was peripheral blood, collected on day 0 of AZD1222 vaccination. The V gene is TRBV21-1, the J gene TRBJ2-1; the DNA was not used to check the table's D call, TRBD1. TRBV21-1 is assigned pseudogene status. The receptor's source is an adult in good health. CDR3 DNA: TGTGCCAGCAGCAAAGAGACAGGGGGGAATGAGCAGTTCTTC. Translated: CASSKETGGNEQFF.